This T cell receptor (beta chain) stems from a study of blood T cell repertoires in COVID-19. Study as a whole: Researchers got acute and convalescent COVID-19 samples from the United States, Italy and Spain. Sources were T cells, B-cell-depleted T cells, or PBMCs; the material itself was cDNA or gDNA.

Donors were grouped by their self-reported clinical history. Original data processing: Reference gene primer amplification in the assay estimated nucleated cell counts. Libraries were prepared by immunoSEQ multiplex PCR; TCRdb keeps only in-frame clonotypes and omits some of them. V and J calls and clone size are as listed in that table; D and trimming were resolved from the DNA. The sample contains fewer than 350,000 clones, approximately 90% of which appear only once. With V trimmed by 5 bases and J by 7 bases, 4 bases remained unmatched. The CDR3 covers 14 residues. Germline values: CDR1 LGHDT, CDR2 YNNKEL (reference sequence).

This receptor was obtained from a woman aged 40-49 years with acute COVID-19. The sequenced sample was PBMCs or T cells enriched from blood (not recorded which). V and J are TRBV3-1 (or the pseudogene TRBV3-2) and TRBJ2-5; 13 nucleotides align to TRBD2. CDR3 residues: CASSERLAGGTQYF. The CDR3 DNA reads TGTGCCAGCAGCGAACGACTAGCGGGGGGGACCCAGTACTTC.